The present T cell receptor (beta chain) was sequenced within a study of cytomegalovirus exposure and HLA in healthy donors. Overall study: The same platform was used for the 120 validation repertoires and the approximately 670 first-cohort repertoires, a later analysis reported.

Profiling relied on immunoSEQ multiplex PCR, and the TCRdb table lists in-frame clones only, not all of them. The sample holds about 120,000 clones; 90% to 97% are singletons and the top ten take 1.7%. Notes on this clone: Antigen: not known.

Study-wide results and caveats: Rarity marked most TCR sequences, yet some public TCRs occurred in many donors.

The CDR3 covers 19 residues. Losses at the gene ends were 5 bases for V and 0 bases for J; bases not matched to a gene: 12. Germline V gene lookup returns CDR1 LGHNA and CDR2 YNFKEQ. Sequenced: PBMCs. This chain connects TRBV4-2 to TRBJ2-6, with TRBD1 identical over 8 bases. The source is a man aged 18-30 years in good health and CMV-seronegative. The CDR3 bases are TGTGCCAGCAGCTTCCAAGGGACAGGCGAGAGCTCTGGGGCCAACGTCCTGACTTTC. This gives the protein CASSFQGTGESSGANVLTF.